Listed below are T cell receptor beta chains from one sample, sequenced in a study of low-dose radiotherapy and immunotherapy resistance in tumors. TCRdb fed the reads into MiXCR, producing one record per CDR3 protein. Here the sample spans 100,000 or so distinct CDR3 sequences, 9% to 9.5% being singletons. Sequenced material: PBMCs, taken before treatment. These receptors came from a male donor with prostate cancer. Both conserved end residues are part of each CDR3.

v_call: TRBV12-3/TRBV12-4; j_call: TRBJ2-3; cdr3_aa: CASSPRSIWGTDTQYF
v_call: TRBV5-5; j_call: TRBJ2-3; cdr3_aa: CASSFFASETDTQYF
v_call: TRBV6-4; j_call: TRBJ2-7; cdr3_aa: CASLGTEDSSSEQYF
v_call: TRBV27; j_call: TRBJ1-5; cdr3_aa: CASSFRSGTGVQPQHF
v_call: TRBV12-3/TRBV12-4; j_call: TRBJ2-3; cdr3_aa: CASSLVAVGTDTQYF
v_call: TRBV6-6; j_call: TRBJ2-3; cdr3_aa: CASRPTPPRTDTQYF
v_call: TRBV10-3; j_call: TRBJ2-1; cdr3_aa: CAISPRTLNNEQFF
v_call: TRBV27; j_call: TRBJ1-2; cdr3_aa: CASSLGGTVYGYTF
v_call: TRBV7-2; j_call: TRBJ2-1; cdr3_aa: CASSTTSRVHAYNEQFF
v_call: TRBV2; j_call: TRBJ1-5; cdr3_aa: CASSGRQNQPQHF
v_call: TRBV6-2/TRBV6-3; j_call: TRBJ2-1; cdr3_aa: CASSPAGLASYNEQFF
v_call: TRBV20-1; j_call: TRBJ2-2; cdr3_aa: CSAGAPGELFF
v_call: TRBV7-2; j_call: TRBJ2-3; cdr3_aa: CASSLGTSGRADTQYF
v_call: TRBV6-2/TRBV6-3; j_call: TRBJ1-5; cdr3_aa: CASSSVGYQPQHF
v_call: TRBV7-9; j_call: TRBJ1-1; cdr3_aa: CASSPPTGVPEAFF
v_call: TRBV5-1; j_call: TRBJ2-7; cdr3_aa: CASSFTGPGSYEQYF
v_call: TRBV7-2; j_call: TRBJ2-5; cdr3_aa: CASSPSGGRETQYF
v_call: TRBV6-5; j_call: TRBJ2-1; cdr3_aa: CASSYSGGHEQFF
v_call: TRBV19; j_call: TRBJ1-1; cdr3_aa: CASSSGHLMNTEAFF
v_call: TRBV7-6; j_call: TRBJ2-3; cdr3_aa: CASSLALAGAVDTQYF
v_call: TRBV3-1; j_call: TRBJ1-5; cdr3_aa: CASSQARQPQHF
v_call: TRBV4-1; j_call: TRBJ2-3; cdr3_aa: CASSQVFRDTQYF
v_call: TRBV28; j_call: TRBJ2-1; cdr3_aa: CASFSWGSMDREQFF
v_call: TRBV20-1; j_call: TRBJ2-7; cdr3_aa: CSASRDPYEQYF
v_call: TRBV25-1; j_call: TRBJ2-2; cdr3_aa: CASSEFGGVGTGELFF
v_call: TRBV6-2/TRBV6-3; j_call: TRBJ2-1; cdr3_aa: CASSPSGTRSVQFF
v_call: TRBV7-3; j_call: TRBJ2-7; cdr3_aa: CASSSYRDRGSYEQYF
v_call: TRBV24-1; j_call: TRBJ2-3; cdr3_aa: CATSDLGSGTAAGDTQYF
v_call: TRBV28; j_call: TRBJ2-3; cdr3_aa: CASSLATGTDTQYF
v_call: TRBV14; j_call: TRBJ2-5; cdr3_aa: CASSSQSGQQETQYF
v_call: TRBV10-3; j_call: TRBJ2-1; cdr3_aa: CAISPGQGEGGEQFF
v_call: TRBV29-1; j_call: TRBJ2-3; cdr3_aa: CSVGGTGGGTDTQYF
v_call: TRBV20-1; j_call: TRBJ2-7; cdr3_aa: CSARAGSGSYEQYF
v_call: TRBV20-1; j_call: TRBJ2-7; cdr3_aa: CSARGPGTVYEQYF
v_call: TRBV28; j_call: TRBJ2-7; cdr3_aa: CASTVWQGAYEQYF
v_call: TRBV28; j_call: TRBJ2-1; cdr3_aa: CASSGGGVGFNEQFF
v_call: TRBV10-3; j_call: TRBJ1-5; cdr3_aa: CAISSEGINQPQHF
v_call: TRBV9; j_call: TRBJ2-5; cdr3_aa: CASSVMLGQETQYF
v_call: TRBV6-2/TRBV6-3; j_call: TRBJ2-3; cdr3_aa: CAHADPPSDTQYF
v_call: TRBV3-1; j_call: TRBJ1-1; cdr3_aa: CASSQDVYLNTEAFF
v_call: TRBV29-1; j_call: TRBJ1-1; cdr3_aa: CSFRDRGLTEAFF
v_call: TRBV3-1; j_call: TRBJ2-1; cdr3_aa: CASSQGAGAYNEQFF
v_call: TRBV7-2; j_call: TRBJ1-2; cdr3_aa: CASSPLTGNHGYTF
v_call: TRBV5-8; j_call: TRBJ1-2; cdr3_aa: CASSLGVGYGYTF
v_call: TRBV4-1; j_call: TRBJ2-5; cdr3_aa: CASSQVFREDETQYF
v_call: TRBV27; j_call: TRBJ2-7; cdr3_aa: CASMDASYEQYF
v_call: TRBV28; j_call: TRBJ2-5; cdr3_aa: CASRSPPGLENF
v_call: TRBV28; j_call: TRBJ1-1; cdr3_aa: CASSLTERVEAFF
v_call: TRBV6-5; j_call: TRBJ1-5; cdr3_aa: CASSETGTGLNQPQHF
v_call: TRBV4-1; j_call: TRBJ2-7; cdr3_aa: CASSQGDPNSYEQYF
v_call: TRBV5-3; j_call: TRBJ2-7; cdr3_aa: CASRMTGASYEQYF
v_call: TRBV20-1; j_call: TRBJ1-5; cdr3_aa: CSAQKTGAGQPQHF
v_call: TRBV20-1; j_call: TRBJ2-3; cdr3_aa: CSARGPLGNTQYF
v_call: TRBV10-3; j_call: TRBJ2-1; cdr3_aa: CAISGGTASSYNEQFF
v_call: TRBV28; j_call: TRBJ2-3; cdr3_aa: CASTDLGWGVTDTQYF
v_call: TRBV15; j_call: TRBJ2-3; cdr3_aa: CATSRDRLAGGIGDTQYF
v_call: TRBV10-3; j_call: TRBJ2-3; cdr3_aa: CAIKYGASGSASTDTQYF